The 3 T cell receptor beta chains reported below all come from one sample, sequenced in a study of technical replicates of blood from a few donors. Libraries were prepared by immunoSEQ multiplex PCR; TCRdb keeps only in-frame clonotypes and omits some of them. Among 90,000 to 100,000 clones listed, approximately 94% were seen once. Source material: T cells isolated from PBMCs. The receptors here all came from a human donor in good health.

The chain uses TRBV6-5 and TRBJ1-1; 7 bases agree with TRBD1. The germline CDR1 and CDR2 sequences are MNHEY and SVGAGI. J gave up 5 bases and V 5 bases, and 5 bases lay outside the gene matches. The CDR3 runs 13 residues. CDR3 sequence (DNA): TGTGCCAGCAGTCTTTCAGGGGGAACTGAAGCTTTCTTT. It translates to CASSLSGGTEAFF.

The chain links TRBV5-1 to TRBJ1-1, with TRBD1 matching over 10 bases. V lost 4 bases to trimming and J lost 7 bases; unmatched junction nucleotides: 7. Per the germline V gene, CDR1 is SGHRS and CDR2 is YFSETQ. This CDR3 region has 14 residues. Here the CDR3 reads CASSRQDRGYEAFF. Written as DNA, the CDR3 is TGCGCCAGCAGCCGACAGGACAGGGGGTATGAAGCTTTCTTT.

In this sample, this clone turned up once. The V call is TRBV5-1, the J call TRBJ2-1; 10 bases align to TRBD2. Trimming removed 1 base from V and 7 bases from J; junction bases left unmatched: 11. From germline, CDR1 is SGHRS and CDR2 YFSETQ. CDR3 length: 17 amino acids. CDR3 coding DNA: TGCGCCAGCAGCTTGACTAGCGGGAATCTTGTGTTTAATGAGCAGTTCTTC. The encoded protein is CASSLTSGNLVFNEQFF.